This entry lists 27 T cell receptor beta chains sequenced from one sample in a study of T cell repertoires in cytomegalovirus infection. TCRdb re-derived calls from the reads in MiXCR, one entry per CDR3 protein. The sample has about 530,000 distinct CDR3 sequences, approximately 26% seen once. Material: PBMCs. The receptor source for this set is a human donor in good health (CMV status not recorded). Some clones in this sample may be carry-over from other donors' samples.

The CDR3 region is CASRRDLSSYNEQFF. The DNA for the CDR3 is TGTGCCAGCAGGAGAGACCTGAGCTCCTACAATGAGCAGTTCTTC. The J gene is TRBJ2-1, the V gene TRBV6-5; no clear D gene. The CDR3 has 15 amino acids. The V end was cut by 6 bases, the J end by 0 bases, with 12 bases between. Germline CDR1 and CDR2: MNHEY and SVGAGI.

The DNA for the CDR3 is TGTGCCAGTAGCGAGGACAGGGGGGCCAAAAACATTCAGTACTTC. This encodes CASSEDRGAKNIQYF. The chain links TRBV19 to TRBJ2-4; 10 positions agree with TRBD1. V gave up 6 bases and J gave up 1 base; unmatched junction bases: 3. The CDR3 extends over 15 amino acids. Germline loops: CDR1 LNHDA, CDR2 SQIVND (reference sequence). The full variable domain, completed using reference TRBV19 and TRBJ2-4, is DGGITQSPKYLFRKEGQNVTLSCEQNLNHDAMYWYRQDPGQGLRLIYYSQIVNDFQKGDIAEGYSVSREKKESFPLTVTSAQKNPTAFYLCASSEDRGAKNIQYFGAGTRLSVL.

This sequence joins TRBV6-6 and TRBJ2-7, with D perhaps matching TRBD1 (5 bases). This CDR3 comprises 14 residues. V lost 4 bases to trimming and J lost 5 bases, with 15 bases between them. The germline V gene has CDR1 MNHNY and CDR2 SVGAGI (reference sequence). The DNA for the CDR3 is TGTGCCAGCAGTTGGAAAGGGGCTACTGACGAGCAGTACTTC. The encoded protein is CASSWKGATDEQYF.

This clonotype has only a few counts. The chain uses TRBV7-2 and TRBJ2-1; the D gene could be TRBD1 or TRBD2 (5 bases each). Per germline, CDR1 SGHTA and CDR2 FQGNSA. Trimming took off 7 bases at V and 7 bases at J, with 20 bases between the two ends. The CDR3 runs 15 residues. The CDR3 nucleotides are TGTGCCAGCACCCGACGGCAGGGAGTAGGGAATGAGCAGTTCTTC. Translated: CASTRRQGVGNEQFF.

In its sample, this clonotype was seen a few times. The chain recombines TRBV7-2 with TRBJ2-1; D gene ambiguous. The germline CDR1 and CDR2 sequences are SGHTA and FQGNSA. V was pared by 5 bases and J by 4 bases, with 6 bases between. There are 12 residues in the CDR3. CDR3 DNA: TGTGCCAGCAGCCATCTGTACAATGAGCAGTTCTTC. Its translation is CASSHLYNEQFF.

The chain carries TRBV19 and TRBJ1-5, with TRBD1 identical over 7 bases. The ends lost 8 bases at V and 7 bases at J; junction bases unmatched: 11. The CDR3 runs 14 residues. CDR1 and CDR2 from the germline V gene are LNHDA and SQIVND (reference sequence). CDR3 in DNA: TGTGCCAGTTCCCCCTACAGGGGCTGGCAGCCCCAGCATTTT. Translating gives CASSPYRGWQPQHF.

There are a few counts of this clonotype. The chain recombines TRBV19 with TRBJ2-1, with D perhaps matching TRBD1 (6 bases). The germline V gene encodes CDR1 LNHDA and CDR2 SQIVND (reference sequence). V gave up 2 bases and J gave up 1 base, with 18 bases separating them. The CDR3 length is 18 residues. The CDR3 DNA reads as TGTGCCAGTAGTATATTGTCCCTGGGGGCGGCGTCCTACAATGAGCAGTTCTTC. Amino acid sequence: CASSILSLGAASYNEQFF.

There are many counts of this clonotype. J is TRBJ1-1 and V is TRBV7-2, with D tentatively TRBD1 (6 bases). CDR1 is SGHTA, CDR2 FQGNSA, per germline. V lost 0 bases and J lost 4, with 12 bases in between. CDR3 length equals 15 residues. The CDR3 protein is CASSLAPLGGTEAFF. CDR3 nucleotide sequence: TGTGCCAGCAGCTTAGCGCCGCTAGGGGGCACTGAAGCTTTCTTT.

The chain's CDR3 is CASGRSETQYF. DNA of the CDR3: TGTGCCAGCGGGAGATCAGAGACCCAGTACTTC. V usage is TRBV27 and J usage is TRBJ2-5; a weak D match, TRBD2 (5 bases). The CDR3 is 11 amino acids. With 8 bases removed from V and 4 bases from J, the gap between germline ends came to 8 bases. The germline V gene encodes CDR1 MNHEY and CDR2 SMNVEV (reference sequence).

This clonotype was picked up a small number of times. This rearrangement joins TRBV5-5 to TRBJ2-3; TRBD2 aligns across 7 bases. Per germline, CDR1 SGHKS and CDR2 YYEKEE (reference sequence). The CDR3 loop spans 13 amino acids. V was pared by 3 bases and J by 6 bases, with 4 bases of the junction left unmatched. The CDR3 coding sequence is TGTGCCAGCAGCTCACCTAGCGGCGATACGCAGTATTTT. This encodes CASSSPSGDTQYF.

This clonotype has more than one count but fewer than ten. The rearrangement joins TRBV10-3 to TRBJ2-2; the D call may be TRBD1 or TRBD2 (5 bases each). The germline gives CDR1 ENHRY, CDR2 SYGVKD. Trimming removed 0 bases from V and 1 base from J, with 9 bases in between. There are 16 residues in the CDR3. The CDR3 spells CAISESWDLNTGELFF. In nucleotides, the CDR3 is TGTGCCATCAGTGAGTCGTGGGACCTGAACACCGGGGAGCTGTTTTTT.

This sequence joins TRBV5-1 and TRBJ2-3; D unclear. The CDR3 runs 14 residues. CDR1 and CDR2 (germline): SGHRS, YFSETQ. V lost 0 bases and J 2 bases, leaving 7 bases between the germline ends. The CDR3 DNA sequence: TGCGCCAGCAGCTTGGATCGGCACACAGATACGCAGTATTTT. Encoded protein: CASSLDRHTDTQYF.

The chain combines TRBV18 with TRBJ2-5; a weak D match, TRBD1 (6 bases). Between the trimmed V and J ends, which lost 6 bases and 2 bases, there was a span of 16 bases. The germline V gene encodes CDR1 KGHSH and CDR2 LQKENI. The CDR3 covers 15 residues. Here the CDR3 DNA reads TGTGCCAGCTCTTCGACAGGAGGAGGACAAGAGACCCAGTACTTC. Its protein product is CASSSTGGGQETQYF.

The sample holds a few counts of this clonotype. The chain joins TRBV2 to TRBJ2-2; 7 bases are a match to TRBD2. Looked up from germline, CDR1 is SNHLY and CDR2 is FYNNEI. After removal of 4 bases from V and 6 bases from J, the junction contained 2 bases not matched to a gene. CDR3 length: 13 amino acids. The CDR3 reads CASSVREPGELFF. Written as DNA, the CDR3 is TGTGCCAGCAGTGTGCGGGAGCCCGGGGAGCTGTTTTTT.

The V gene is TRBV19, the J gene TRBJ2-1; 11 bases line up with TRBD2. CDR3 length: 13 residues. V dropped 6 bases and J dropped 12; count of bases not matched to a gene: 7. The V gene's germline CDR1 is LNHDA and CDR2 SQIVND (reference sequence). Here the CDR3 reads CASRISGGGGQFF. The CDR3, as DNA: TGTGCCAGTAGGATTAGCGGGGGGGGTGGGCAGTTCTTC.

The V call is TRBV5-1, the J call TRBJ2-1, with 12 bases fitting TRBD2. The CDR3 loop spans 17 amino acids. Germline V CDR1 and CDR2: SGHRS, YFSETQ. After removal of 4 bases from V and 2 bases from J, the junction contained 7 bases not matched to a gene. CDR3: CASSLTSGSRTYNEQFF. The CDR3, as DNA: TGCGCCAGCAGCCTGACTAGCGGGAGTAGGACCTACAATGAGCAGTTCTTC.

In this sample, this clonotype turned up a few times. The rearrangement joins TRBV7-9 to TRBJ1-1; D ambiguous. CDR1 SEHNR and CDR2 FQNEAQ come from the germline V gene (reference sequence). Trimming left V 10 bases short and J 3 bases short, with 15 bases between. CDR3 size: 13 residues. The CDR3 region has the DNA TGTGCCACGGTCGATGTCGGGGACACTGAAGCTTTCTTT. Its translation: CATVDVGDTEAFF.

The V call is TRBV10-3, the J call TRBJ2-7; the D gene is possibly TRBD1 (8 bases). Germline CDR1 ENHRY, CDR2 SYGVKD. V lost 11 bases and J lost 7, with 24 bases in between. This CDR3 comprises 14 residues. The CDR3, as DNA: TGTGCCTCAAGCGGGACAGGCGAAGTGGGGGAGCAGTACTTC. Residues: CASSGTGEVGEQYF.

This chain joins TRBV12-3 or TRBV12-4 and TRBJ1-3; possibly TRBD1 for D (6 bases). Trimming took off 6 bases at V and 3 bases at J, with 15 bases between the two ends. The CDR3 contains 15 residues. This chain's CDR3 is CASSAGTLDGNTIYF. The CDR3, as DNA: TGTGCCAGCAGCGCCGGGACACTTGATGGAAACACCATATATTTT.

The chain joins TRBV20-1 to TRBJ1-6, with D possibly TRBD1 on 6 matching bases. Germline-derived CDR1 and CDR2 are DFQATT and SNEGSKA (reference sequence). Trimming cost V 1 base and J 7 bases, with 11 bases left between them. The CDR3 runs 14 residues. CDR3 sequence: CSARVAGENSPLHF. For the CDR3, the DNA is TGCAGTGCTAGAGTCGCAGGGGAGAATTCACCCCTCCACTTT.

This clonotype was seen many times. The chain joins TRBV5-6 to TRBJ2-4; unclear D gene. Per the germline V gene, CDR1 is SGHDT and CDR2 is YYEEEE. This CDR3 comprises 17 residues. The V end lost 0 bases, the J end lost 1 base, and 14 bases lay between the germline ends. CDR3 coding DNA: TGTGCCAGCAGCTTGGCCGGCGGTCCCCCCGCCAAAAACATTCAGTACTTC. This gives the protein CASSLAGGPPAKNIQYF. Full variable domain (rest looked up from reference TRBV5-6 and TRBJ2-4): DAGVTQSPTHLIKTRGQQVTLRCSPKSGHDTVSWYQQALGQGPQFIFQYYEEEERQRGNFPDRFSGHQFPNYSSELNVNALLLGDSALYLCASSLAGGPPAKNIQYFGAGTRLSVL.

CDR3 in DNA: TGTGCCAGCAGTTACTCGAAGATAGCGGGAGCGTACGAGCAGTACGTC. As protein: CASSYSKIAGAYEQYV. The chain is built from TRBV6-2 or TRBV6-3 and TRBJ2-7; 9 bases agree with TRBD2. The germline CDR1 and CDR2 sequences are MNHEY and SVGEGT. V was clipped by 0 bases and J by 4 bases; unmatched bases: 7. This CDR3 has 16 residues.

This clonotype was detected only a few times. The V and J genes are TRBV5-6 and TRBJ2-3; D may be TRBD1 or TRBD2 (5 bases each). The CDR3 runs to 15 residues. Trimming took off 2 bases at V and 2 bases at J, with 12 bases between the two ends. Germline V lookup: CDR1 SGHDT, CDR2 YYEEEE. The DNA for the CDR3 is TGTGCCAGCAGCTTCCGGGACCGACTCACAGATACGCAGTATTTT. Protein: CASSFRDRLTDTQYF.

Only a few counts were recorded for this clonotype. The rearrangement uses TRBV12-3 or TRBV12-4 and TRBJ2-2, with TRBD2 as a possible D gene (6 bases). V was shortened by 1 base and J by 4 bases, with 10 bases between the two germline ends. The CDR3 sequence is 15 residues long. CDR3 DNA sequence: TGTGCCAGCAGTTTAGTAGCGGCGGGCACCGGGGAGCTGTTTTTT. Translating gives CASSLVAAGTGELFF.

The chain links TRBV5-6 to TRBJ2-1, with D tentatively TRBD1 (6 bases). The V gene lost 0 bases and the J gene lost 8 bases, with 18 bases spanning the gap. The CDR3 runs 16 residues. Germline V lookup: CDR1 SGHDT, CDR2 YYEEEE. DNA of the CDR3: TGTGCCAGCAGCTTGGACGGGCAGGGGATTAGCTATGAGCAGTTCTTC. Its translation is CASSLDGQGISYEQFF.

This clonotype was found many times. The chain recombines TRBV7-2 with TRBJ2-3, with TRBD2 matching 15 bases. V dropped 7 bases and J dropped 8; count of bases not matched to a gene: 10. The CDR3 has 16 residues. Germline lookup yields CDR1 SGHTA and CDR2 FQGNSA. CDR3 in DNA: TGTGCCAGCACCCCTCCCCGGACTAGCGGGAGGGCTACGCAGTATTTT. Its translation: CASTPPRTSGRATQYF. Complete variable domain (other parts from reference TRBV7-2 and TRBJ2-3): GAGVSQSPSNKVTEKGKDVELRCDPISGHTALYWYRQSLGQGLEFLIYFQGNSAPDKSGLPSDRFSAERTGGSVSTLTIQRTQQEDSAVYLCASTPPRTSGRATQYFGPGTRLTVL.

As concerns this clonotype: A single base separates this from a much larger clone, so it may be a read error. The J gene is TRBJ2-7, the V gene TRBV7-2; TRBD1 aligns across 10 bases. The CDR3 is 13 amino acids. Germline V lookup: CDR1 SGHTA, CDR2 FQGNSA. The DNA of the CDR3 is TGTGCCGGCAGCCGGGACAGGGGTTACGAGCAGTACTTC. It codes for CAGSRDRGYEQYF.